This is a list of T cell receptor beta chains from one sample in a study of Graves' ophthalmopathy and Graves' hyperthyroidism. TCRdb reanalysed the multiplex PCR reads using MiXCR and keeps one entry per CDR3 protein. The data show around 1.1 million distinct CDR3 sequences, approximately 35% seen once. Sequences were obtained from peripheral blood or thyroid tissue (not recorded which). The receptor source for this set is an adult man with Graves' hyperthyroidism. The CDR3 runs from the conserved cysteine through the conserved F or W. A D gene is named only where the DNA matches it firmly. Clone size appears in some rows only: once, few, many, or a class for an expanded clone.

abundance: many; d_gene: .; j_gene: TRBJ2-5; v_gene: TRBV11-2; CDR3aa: CASSLGGIGRQETQYF; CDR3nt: TGTGCCAGCAGCTTAGGTGGGATCGGGAGACAAGAGACCCAGTACTTC
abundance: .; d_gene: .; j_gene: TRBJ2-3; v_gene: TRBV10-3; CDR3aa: CAIRELGSGDTQYF; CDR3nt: TGTGCCATCAGGGAACTAGGCAGTGGCGATACGCAGTATTTT
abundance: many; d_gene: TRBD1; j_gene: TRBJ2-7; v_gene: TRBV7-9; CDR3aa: CASRRTGESSYEQYF; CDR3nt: TGTGCCAGCAGGCGGACAGGCGAGAGCTCCTACGAGCAGTACTTC
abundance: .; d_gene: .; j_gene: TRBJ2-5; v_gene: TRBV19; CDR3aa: CASSILPPDSYSNQPQYF; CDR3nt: TGTGCCAGTAGTATCCTCCCTCCGGACTCATATAGCAATCAGCCCCAGTACTTC
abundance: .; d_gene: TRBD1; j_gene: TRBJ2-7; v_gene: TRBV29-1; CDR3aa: CSVVRTGAKYEQYF; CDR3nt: TGCAGCGTTGTGCGGACAGGGGCGAAGTACGAGCAGTACTTC
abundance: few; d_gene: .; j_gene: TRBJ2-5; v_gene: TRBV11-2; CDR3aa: CASSFRTRGKETQYF; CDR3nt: TGTGCCAGCAGCTTTAGAACCCGGGGCAAAGAGACCCAGTACTTC
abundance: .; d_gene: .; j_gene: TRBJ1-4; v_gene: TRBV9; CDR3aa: CASRAGLTYTEKLFF; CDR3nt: TGTGCCAGCAGAGCCGGATTAACTTACACTGAAAAACTGTTTTTT
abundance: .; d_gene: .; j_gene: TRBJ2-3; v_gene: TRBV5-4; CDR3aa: CASSFRLATGTGTDTQYF; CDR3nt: TGTGCCAGCAGCTTCAGACTAGCGACAGGGACCGGCACAGATACGCAGTATTTT
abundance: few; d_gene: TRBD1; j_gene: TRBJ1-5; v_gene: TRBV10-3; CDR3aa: CASRPTGGPEPQHF; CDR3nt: TGTGCCAGCAGACCCACAGGGGGCCCGGAGCCCCAGCATTTT
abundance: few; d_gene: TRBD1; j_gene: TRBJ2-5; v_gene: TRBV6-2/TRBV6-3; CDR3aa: CASSPGQGAVTGTQYF; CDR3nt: TGTGCCAGCAGTCCCGGACAGGGCGCCGTAACGGGGACCCAGTACTTC
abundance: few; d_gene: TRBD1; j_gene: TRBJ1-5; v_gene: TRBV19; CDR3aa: CASSIRVAGGPRGQPQHF; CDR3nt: TGTGCCAGTAGTATTAGAGTGGCAGGGGGCCCCCGGGGTCAGCCCCAGCATTTT
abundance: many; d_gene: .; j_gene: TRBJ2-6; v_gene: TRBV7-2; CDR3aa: CASSLLSPQAGANVLTF; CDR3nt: TGTGCCAGCAGCTTATTATCCCCACAGGCTGGGGCCAACGTCCTGACTTTC